Reported below is one T cell receptor beta chain. This clonotype came up many times. Its antigen remains undetermined. Base qualities are missing; no much larger clone stands one base away. These data come from a study of T-cell reconstitution after alpha-beta-depleted transplantation in children listed by TCRdb under 2016. With respect to the entire study: Using TCR repertoire profiling, the study quantitatively followed how T-cell immune reconstitution unfolded in children after TCRalphabeta/CD19-depleted allogeneic hematopoietic cell transplantation.

Taken from cysteine to phenylalanine, the CDR3 has 13 residues. CDR3 DNA is the only sequence kept; it has 39 bases, read in frame from the first base. V loses 6 bases of germline sequence and J loses 6 bases, and the interval between the two ends is 12 bases. CDR1 and CDR2 were assigned from the germline V gene (reference sequence) as SEHNR and FQNEAQ. Library preparation employed PCR. Instrument on record: Illumina HiSeq 2500. To normalize quantification of the TCRbeta repertoire, the TCR libraries were built with molecular barcoding that relied on unique molecular identifiers. TCRdb reprocessing: public reads trimmed at Q25 with fastp, clones called with MiXCR, in-frame beta chains kept. Merged by CDR3 protein, the rows form single entries marked with the most common genes and DNA. The sample yields some 600,000 distinct CDR3 sequences; 10% to 15% were counted once. The ten most abundant clones make up 2.2% of the sample.

Reading the label with the study, this specimen's treatment or condition is: allogeneic hematopoietic cell transplantation with graft depleted of TCRalphabeta T cells and CD19 B cells. The children who served as transplant recipients had been given grafts of TCRalphabeta/CD19-depleted allogeneic hematopoietic cells. Here is what the overall study found, with its caveats: Apparently early alphabetaT-cell count recovery about two months after transplant reportedly relied on only several hundred rapidly expanded clones derived from non-depleted graft cells. In some patients, high TCRbeta diversity at day 60 was attributed to recipient T cells and intrathymic progenitors that had survived conditioning. Over the following months the frequencies of hyperexpanded clones went down, and after one year T-cell counts and TCRbeta diversity were mostly credited to newly produced T cells.

The rearranged segments are TRBV7-9 and TRBJ1-5; the best D guess is TRBD1, with 6 bases matching. The sample here was PBMCs, mostly from graft donor cells, taken 360 days after TCRalphabeta/CD19-depleted stem cell transplant. The receptor's source is a male patient between 10 and 17 years old who had a stem cell transplant for acute myeloid leukemia, so the T cells may come from the graft donor. At the DNA level, the sequence is TGTGCCAGCAGTCTCTCACAGGGTCAGCCCCAGCATTTT. It specifies CASSLSQGQPQHF.